This note documents a single TCR beta chain sequence. As yet, its antigen is unknown. The germline V gene has CDR1 WSHSY and CDR2 SAAADI. The CDR3 is 16 residues long. V dropped 7 bases and J dropped 6 bases, with 24 bases sitting between them. The data stem from a study of T cells in localized non-small cell lung cancer. Broader study findings: Increased T cell density in blood showed an association with longer overall survival. A median roughly 57 of the top 100 tumor clones appeared in adjacent lung. The highest T cell clonality was in uninvolved adjacent lung, above tumor. Investigators sequenced only a single tumor region, leaving heterogeneity possible.

Clones were read by immunoSEQ multiplex PCR, and TCRdb kept only the in-frame ones, dropping some. This table holds about 39,000 clones, about four fifths found once. The clonotype was recovered from a woman aged 35 to 75 with stage II squamous cell lung carcinoma. The rearrangement joins TRBV10-2 to TRBJ1-2, with D possibly being TRBD1 (5 bases). The source was PBMCs, collected before any cancer treatment. This CDR3 is CASNVRGGFPSDGYTF. The CDR3 region has the DNA TGCGCCAGCAATGTAAGGGGTGGTTTCCCCAGCGATGGCTACACCTTC.